The present TCR beta chain was sequenced within a study of blood T cell repertoires in COVID-19. Trimming left V 4 bases short and J 0 bases short, with 13 bases between. Germline values: CDR1 MDHEN, CDR2 SYDVKM. CDR3 size: 16 residues. The repertoire was sequenced with immunoSEQ multiplex PCR; TCRdb's copy has only in-frame clones and lacks some. The repertoire includes about 170,000 clones, more than 75% of them detected once, and approximately 5% sits in the top ten. This sequence joins TRBV28 and TRBJ1-5, with TRBD1 as a possible D gene (5 bases). This clonotype originated in a man in his late teens or twenties with COVID-19, enrolled during active disease. Sequences were obtained from peripheral blood. In DNA form, the CDR3 reads TGTGCCAGCAGTTCCGACAGATACTATAGCAATCAGCCCCAGCATTTT. Translating it yields CASSSDRYYSNQPQHF.